This T cell receptor (beta chain) derives from a study of OX40 agonist ivuxolimab in advanced cancers. Study summary: Treatment of patients was with ivuxolimab, an agonistic anti-OX40 (CD134) antibody.

Study-wide results and caveats: On average, CD8+ T cells showed a greater number of expanded clones than CD4+.

Sequencing used immunoSEQ multiplex PCR; TCRdb keeps in-frame clones, though not all of them. This sample has fewer than 30,000 clones, with approximately 90% found just once. The V and J ends lost 0 bases and 12 bases respectively, with 9 bases between them. The CDR3 is 12 residues long. Germline V gives CDR1 LGHNA, CDR2 YSLEER. Turning to this clone: Its antigen is currently unknown.

This receptor was obtained from an adult with an advanced solid tumor such as melanoma, head and neck, liver or kidney cancer. The material was CD4+ or CD8+ T cells sorted from blood, obtained in a trial of the OX40 agonist ivuxolimab. The chain recombines TRBV4-3 with TRBJ2-1, with D maybe TRBD1 (6 bases). The CDR3 coding sequence is TGCGCCAGCAGCCAAGACGGCAGGGGGCAGTTCTTC. It translates to CASSQDGRGQFF.